This TCR beta chain was sequenced in a study of shared clonotypes between healthy human individuals. Study background: CD4 naive cells filled three plates per donor, CD4 memory three, CD8 naive two and CD8 memory one. General study findings and limits: Generally, naive subsets (rather than memory subsets) showed larger estimated richness.

This clone occurred once. Antigen unknown. CDR1 and CDR2 from the germline V gene are SGHTA and FQGNSA. The germline V and J ends were trimmed by 1 base and 5 bases, with 7 bases remaining between them. The CDR3 is made up of 13 amino acids. Assay runs were performed at deep level. Sequencing was performed with immunoSEQ multiplex PCR; in TCRdb, only in-frame clones are kept and a portion is missing. The sample has nearly 1 million clones; over 75% are singletons. The sample taken for sequencing was memory CD4+ T cells sorted from blood. The subset: CD45RA-negative fraction. The sequence derives from a man younger than 30 in good health. The chain is built from TRBV7-2 and TRBJ2-3; D possibly uses TRBD1 or TRBD2 (5 bases each). In DNA, the CDR3 is TGTGCCAGCAGCTTAGAGGGGAGAGATACGCAGTATTTT. Translated: CASSLEGRDTQYF.